These T cell receptor beta chains were read from a single sample in a study of blood T cell repertoires in COVID-19. Here immunoSEQ multiplex PCR was the method, and the copy in TCRdb shows in-frame clones only, minus some. The data show some 41,000 clones, more than 80% seen once. The sequencing input was peripheral blood. The source is a man older than 75 in a cohort sampled during active COVID-19. The CDR3 runs from the conserved cysteine through the conserved F or W. The order of the fields is clone size, D gene, V gene, J gene, CDR3 protein, CDR3 DNA. D genes are given only for firm matches. Expanded clones get a size class; other rows say once, few or many, or leave the size out.

>NA|TRBD2|TRBV19|TRBJ2-7
CASSISSGGGYEQYF
TGTGCCAGTAGTATTTCTAGCGGGGGCGGCTACGAGCAGTACTTC
>once|TRBD2|TRBV27|TRBJ2-7
CASGHGRRYEQYF
TGTGCCAGCGGTCACGGGAGGCGCTACGAGCAGTACTTC
>NA|TRBD2|TRBV2|TRBJ2-1
CASLGRGYNEQFF
TGTGCCAGCCTGGGGCGGGGGTACAATGAGCAGTTCTTC
>once|TRBD1|TRBV19|TRBJ1-5
CASSMDGTGLVSNQPQHF
TGTGCCAGTAGTATGGATGGGACAGGGTTGGTTAGCAATCAGCCCCAGCATTTT
>NA|NA|TRBV12-5|TRBJ1-2
CASGPRVGARYGYTF
TGTGCTAGTGGTCCCCGAGTAGGGGCGCGGTATGGCTACACCTTC
>NA|TRBD2|TRBV7-6|TRBJ2-3
CASSLTGGLFDTQYF
TGTGCCAGCAGCTTAACGGGAGGGTTATTCGATACGCAGTATTTT
>NA|NA|TRBV5-4|TRBJ2-2
CASSLDFNTGELFF
TGTGCCAGCAGCTTGGACTTTAACACCGGGGAGCTGTTTTTT
>NA|TRBD1|TRBV28|TRBJ1-1
CASRGRGMTEAFF
TGTGCCAGCAGGGGCAGGGGGATGACTGAAGCTTTCTTT
>NA|NA|TRBV7-2|TRBJ2-7
CASSPNPRGTYEQYF
TGTGCCAGCAGCCCCAACCCACGGGGGACCTACGAGCAGTACTTC
>NA|TRBD1|TRBV19|TRBJ2-3
CASSQPGQGTDTQYF
TGTGCCAGTAGTCAACCGGGACAGGGGACAGATACGCAGTATTTT
>NA|TRBD2|TRBV6-2/TRBV6-3|TRBJ2-3
CASSYPRGDPLGGQYF
TGTGCCAGCAGTTACCCGCGGGGGGATCCTCTTGGGGGCCAGTATTTT
>few|NA|TRBV7-3|TRBJ2-1
CASSLQGQPYNEQFF
TGTGCCAGCAGCTTACAAGGACAGCCTTACAATGAGCAGTTCTTC
>NA|TRBD1|TRBV2|TRBJ1-2
CASSTGQGLRGYTF
TGTGCCAGCTCCACCGGACAGGGACTACGTGGCTACACCTTC
>once|NA|TRBV18|TRBJ2-7
CASSRASYEQYF
TGTGCCAGCTCACGCGCGAGCTACGAGCAGTACTTC
>NA|TRBD2|TRBV7-2|TRBJ2-7
CASSLASPGLAGGEQYF
TGTGCCAGCAGCTTGGCGAGTCCGGGACTAGCGGGAGGCGAGCAGTACTTC
>few|NA|TRBV29-1|TRBJ1-1
CSVDERGAAFF
TGCAGCGTTGATGAACGGGGGGCAGCTTTCTTT
>NA|NA|TRBV7-2|TRBJ1-2
CASSSSLANYGYTF
TGTGCCAGCAGCTCTTCGTTAGCTAACTATGGCTACACCTTC
>NA|NA|TRBV7-2|TRBJ2-7
CASSLRGLLGEQYF
TGTGCCAGCAGCTTAAGGGGTCTTTTGGGGGAGCAGTACTTC
>NA|NA|TRBV28|TRBJ1-1
CASSSWTVNTEAFF
TGTGCCAGCAGTTCCTGGACAGTGAACACTGAAGCTTTCTTT
>NA|NA|TRBV10-3|TRBJ1-5
CAISGGENQPQHF
TGTGCCATCAGTGGGGGGGAAAATCAGCCCCAGCATTTT
>NA|NA|TRBV7-7|TRBJ2-6
CASSRQAQSRANVLTF
TGTGCCAGCAGCCGGCAGGCACAAAGTCGGGCCAACGTCCTGACTTTC
>NA|TRBD1|TRBV3-1/TRBV3-2|TRBJ1-2
CASSQVAGQGRYYGYTF
TGTGCCAGCAGCCAAGTCGCAGGACAGGGGAGATACTATGGCTACACCTTC
>NA|NA|TRBV28|TRBJ2-7
CASSLYKTAEQYF
TGTGCCAGCAGTTTATACAAGACAGCGGAGCAGTACTTC
>NA|TRBD2|TRBV30|TRBJ2-7
CALGLAGGGYEQYF
TGTGCCCTGGGACTAGCGGGAGGTGGGTACGAGCAGTACTTC
>once|NA|TRBV10-3|TRBJ1-2
CAISDPATGVGYTF
TGTGCCATCAGTGACCCGGCAACAGGCGTTGGCTACACCTTC
>NA|NA|TRBV14|TRBJ1-2
CASSPFFMEPNYGYTF
TGTGCCAGCAGCCCCTTCTTTATGGAGCCTAACTATGGCTACACCTTC
>NA|NA|TRBV29-1|TRBJ1-3
CSVEDRNSGNTIYF
TGCAGCGTTGAGGACAGAAACTCTGGAAACACCATATATTTT
>once|NA|TRBV7-8|TRBJ2-7
CASSRDLAYEQYF
TGTGCCAGCAGCCGAGATTTAGCCTACGAGCAGTACTTC
>NA|NA|TRBV4-3|TRBJ2-6
CASSQDPQGANVLTF
TGCGCCAGCAGCCAAGATCCCCAGGGGGCCAACGTCCTGACTTTC